This entry lists 17 T cell receptor beta chains sequenced from one sample in a study of T cell repertoires in cytomegalovirus infection (dated by TCRdb to the late 2010s). Sequenced using an Illumina HiSeq 1500. TCRdb reprocessing: public reads trimmed at Q25 with fastp, clones called with MiXCR, in-frame beta chains kept. For every CDR3 protein sequence, its rows merge into one entry that carries the most common genes and DNA. This sample is represented by over 45,000 distinct CDR3 sequences; around a fifth of them were singletons. The biggest ten clones account for 26% of the sample. Taken with the paper, the label for treatment or condition translates to: in vitro stimulation with specific CMV peptide epitopes to enrich CMV-specific T cells. These receptors' targets are unknown. This specimen consisted of CD8+ T cells from cultured PBMCs, obtained from culture after CMV antigen stimulation. Receptor source: a human donor in good health (CMV status not recorded). Some clones in this sample may be carry-over from other donors' samples.

The rearrangement uses TRBV27 and TRBJ1-6; 8 nucleotides align to TRBD1. The CDR3 sequence is 16 residues long. V dropped 9 bases and J dropped 7; count of bases not matched to a gene: 14. CDR1 MNHEY and CDR2 SMNVEV come from the germline V gene (reference sequence). This chain's CDR3 is CASLNLRQGLNSPLHF. The CDR3, as DNA: TGTGCCAGTTTAAACCTTAGACAGGGGCTCAATTCACCCCTCCACTTT.

The chain couples TRBV11-2 to TRBJ2-3, with D hard to call. Germline CDR1 reads SGHAT; CDR2 reads FQNNGV. The CDR3 has 15 amino acids. The germline V and J ends were trimmed by 3 bases and 2 bases, with 12 bases remaining between them. The CDR3 region is CASSLFILPTDTQYF. Written as DNA, the CDR3 is TGTGCCAGCAGCTTGTTCATACTTCCCACAGATACGCAGTATTTT.

This clonotype has a single count. The V gene is TRBV7-6, the J gene TRBJ2-1; a weak D match, TRBD2 (6 bases). Germline lookup yields CDR1 SGHVS and CDR2 FNYEAQ. Trimming took 1 base from V and 13 from J, leaving 11 bases between them. The CDR3 runs to 12 residues. Written as DNA, the CDR3 is TGTGCCAGCAGCTTAGAGGCGACTAGTCAGTTCTTC. This sequence encodes CASSLEATSQFF.

In this sample, this clonotype turned up a few times. This rearrangement joins TRBV7-2 to TRBJ2-7, with 8 nucleotides matching TRBD2. This CDR3 has 14 residues. Germline CDR1 and CDR2: SGHTA and FQGNSA. Trimming took 5 bases from V and 6 from J; bases not matched to a gene: 9. Written as DNA, the CDR3 is TGTGCCAGCAGCAGTTCCGGGACTAGTCTCGAGCAGTACTTC. It is translated as CASSSSGTSLEQYF.

CDR3 sequence: CASSLGRGRTDTQYF. Here the CDR3 DNA reads TGTGCCAGCAGCTTAGGGAGAGGCCGCACAGATACGCAGTATTTT. The rearrangement joins TRBV7-6 to TRBJ2-3; D ambiguous. Looked up from germline, CDR1 is SGHVS and CDR2 is FNYEAQ. V was pared by 1 base and J by 1 base, with 9 bases between. This CDR3 has 15 amino acids.

V and J are TRBV7-2 and TRBJ1-5; D gene ambiguous. The CDR3 spans 13 residues. Trimming took 5 bases from V and 0 from J, leaving 5 bases between them. Germline V lookup: CDR1 SGHTA, CDR2 FQGNSA. In DNA form, the CDR3 reads TGTGCCAGCAGCCCCTATAGCAATCAGCCCCAGCATTTT. Residues: CASSPYSNQPQHF.

This clonotype was observed a few times. V gene TRBV27 combines with J gene TRBJ1-5; tentative D call: TRBD1 (5 bases). The germline V gene encodes CDR1 MNHEY and CDR2 SMNVEV (reference sequence). V lost 6 bases and J 4 bases, leaving 7 bases between the germline ends. The CDR3 is made up of 12 amino acids. CDR3 nucleotide sequence: TGTGCCAGCAGGCAGGGAAATCAGCCCCAGCATTTT. It translates to CASRQGNQPQHF.

The chain joins TRBV12-5 to TRBJ2-7; 8 nucleotides align to TRBD1. The V gene end was trimmed by 6 bases and the J gene end by 9 bases; junction bases not matched to a gene: 13. The CDR3 runs 14 residues. Germline V gives CDR1 LGHNT, CDR2 FRNRAP. CDR3 loop: CASGLGQGDSAQYF. As DNA, the CDR3 is TGTGCTAGTGGCCTCGGACAGGGAGATTCGGCGCAGTACTTC.

This clonotype was observed a few times. The chain uses TRBV5-1 and TRBJ2-7; 12 nucleotides line up with TRBD1. V trimming: 7 bases; J trimming: 7 bases; junction bases outside the gene matches: 15. The CDR3 is made up of 16 amino acids. Germline CDR1 and CDR2: SGHRS and YFSETQ. In DNA, the CDR3 is TGCGCCAGCCAACCAGGACCGGGACAGGGGGCGAGAGAGCAGTACTTC. Protein product: CASQPGPGQGAREQYF.

This clonotype was seen a few times. The V gene is TRBV9, the J gene TRBJ2-3, with D perhaps matching TRBD2 (6 bases). Trimming pared 0 bases from V and 2 bases from J, leaving 19 bases between. The CDR3 has 18 amino acids. CDR1 and CDR2 from the germline V gene are SGDLS and YYNGEE. The CDR3 DNA reads TGTGCCAGCAGCGTAGCTCAGGGTCTAGCGAGTCTCACAGATACGCAGTATTTT. It is translated as CASSVAQGLASLTDTQYF.

This chain connects TRBV4-1 to TRBJ1-2; tentatively, D is TRBD1 (5 bases). The germline V gene encodes CDR1 MGHRA and CDR2 YSYEKL. V was shortened by 3 bases and J by 7 bases, with 18 bases between the two germline ends. This CDR3 comprises 15 residues. This CDR3 reads CASSQAGTVWSGYTF. DNA for the CDR3: TGCGCCAGCAGCCAGGCAGGGACGGTCTGGTCTGGCTACACCTTC.

This clonotype was found a few times. This chain links TRBV12-3 or TRBV12-4 with TRBJ2-1; unclear D gene. CDR3 length: 15 amino acids. V lost 3 bases to trimming and J lost 2 bases, with 11 bases between them. CDR3 bases: TGTGCCAGCAGTTTTAGATCCCTAGCCTACAATGAGCAGTTCTTC. Its protein product is CASSFRSLAYNEQFF.

This sequence joins TRBV7-9 and TRBJ1-1; D not certain. V was clipped by 5 bases and J by 3 bases, with 13 bases between them. The CDR3 has 14 amino acids. CDR1 and CDR2 (germline): SEHNR, FQNEAQ (reference sequence). The CDR3 DNA is TGTGCCAGCAGCGACGGGTCCGCGCACACTGAAGCTTTCTTT. It encodes CASSDGSAHTEAFF.

This clonotype appeared a few times. The chain uses TRBV12-3 or TRBV12-4 and TRBJ2-3; 8 positions match TRBD2. The CDR3 length is 15 residues. The V gene end was trimmed by 2 bases and the J gene end by 1 base; junction bases not matched to a gene: 2. CDR3 residues: CASSLSSGGTDTQYF. CDR3 DNA sequence: TGTGCCAGCAGTTTAAGTAGCGGGGGCACAGATACGCAGTATTTT.

The chain combines TRBV5-6 with TRBJ2-7; tentatively, D is TRBD1 or TRBD2 (5 bases each). With 4 bases removed from V and 6 bases from J, the gap between germline ends came to 17 bases. CDR1 is SGHDT, CDR2 YYEEEE, per germline. This CDR3 spans 14 amino acids. In nucleotides, the CDR3 is TGTGCCAGCAGCCCCAGATTCGGGGCTTCCGAGCAGTACTTC. Its translation is CASSPRFGASEQYF.

This clonotype was seen a few times. J is TRBJ1-6 and V is TRBV7-2; unclear D gene. Germline V lookup: CDR1 SGHTA, CDR2 FQGNSA. The ends were cut back, 1 base at V and 8 bases at J, with 12 bases in the middle. The CDR3 spans 15 residues. The CDR3 DNA reads as TGTGCCAGCAGCTTAGGGAGCCTCTCGGATTCACCCCTCCACTTT. The encoded protein is CASSLGSLSDSPLHF.

This clonotype came up once. V gene TRBV6-2 or TRBV6-3 combines with J gene TRBJ2-7, with TRBD2 as a possible D gene (6 bases). The CDR3 contains 11 residues. Trimming cost V 9 bases and J 12 bases, with 18 bases left between them. CDR1 MNHEY and CDR2 SVGEGT come from the germline V gene. For the CDR3, the DNA is TGTGCCAGTCTGGGGACTCTTGGGTTGTACTTC. It translates to CASLGTLGLYF.